This T cell receptor (beta chain) derives from a study of blood T cell repertoires in COVID-19. Study at large: COVID-19 samples, acute and convalescent, were from the United States, Italy and Spain.

The data were produced by immunoSEQ multiplex PCR, yet TCRdb's version contains in-frame clones alone and is incomplete. Of roughly 460,000 clones listed, around 90% are singletons. This CDR3 comprises 15 residues. Trimming at V came to 0 bases and at J to 7 bases, leaving 4 bases not matched to a gene. In germline, CDR1 is SGHNT, CDR2 YYREEE (reference sequence). Sequencing was carried out using peripheral blood. The clonotype comes from a man younger than 30 with COVID-19, enrolled during active disease. The chain uses TRBV5-4 and TRBJ2-1; TRBD2 matches at 10 bases. CDR3 in amino acids: CASSLGGTSVNEQFF. CDR3 coding DNA: TGTGCCAGCAGCTTGGGCGGGACTAGCGTTAATGAGCAGTTCTTC.